The clone carrying this TCR beta chain has just a few counts. The sample comes from a study of blood T cell repertoires in COVID-19. Study summary: T cells, B-cell-depleted T cells, or PBMCs provided the cDNA or gDNA that served as material.

The germline V gene encodes CDR1 SQVTM and CDR2 ANQGSEA. Trimming pared 4 bases from V and 2 bases from J, leaving 14 bases between. There are 15 residues in the CDR3. Data came from immunoSEQ multiplex PCR; TCRdb stores just in-frame clones and leaves some out. Altogether approximately 150,000 clones are present, approximately 84% being singletons, with the ten largest covering 3% to 3.5%. V is TRBV29-1 and J is TRBJ2-2, with a tentative D call TRBD1 (5 bases). The TCR sequence derives from a woman aged 45-60 years with acute COVID-19. Sequenced: PBMCs or T cells enriched from blood (not recorded which). DNA for the CDR3: TGCAGCGTTGGGGCAGGGAACAGTAACACCGGGGAGCTGTTTTTT. Amino acid sequence: CSVGAGNSNTGELFF.